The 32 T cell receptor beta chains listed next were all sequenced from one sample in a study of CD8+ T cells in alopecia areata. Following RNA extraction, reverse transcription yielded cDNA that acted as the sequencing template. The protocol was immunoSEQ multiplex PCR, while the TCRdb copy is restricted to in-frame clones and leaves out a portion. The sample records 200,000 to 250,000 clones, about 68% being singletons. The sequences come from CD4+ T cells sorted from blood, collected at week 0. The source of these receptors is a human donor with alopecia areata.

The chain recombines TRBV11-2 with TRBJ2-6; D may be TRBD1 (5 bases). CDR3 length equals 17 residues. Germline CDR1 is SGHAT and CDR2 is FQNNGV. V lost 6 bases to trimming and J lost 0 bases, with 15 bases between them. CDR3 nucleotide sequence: TGTGCCAGCAGATTATCCTCAGGGTCCTCTGGGGCCAACGTCCTGACTTTC. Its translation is CASRLSSGSSGANVLTF.

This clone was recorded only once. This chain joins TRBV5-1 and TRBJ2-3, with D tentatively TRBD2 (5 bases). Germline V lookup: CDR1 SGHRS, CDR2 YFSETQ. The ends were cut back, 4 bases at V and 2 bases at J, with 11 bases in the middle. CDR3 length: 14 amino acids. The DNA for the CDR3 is TGCGCCAGCAGCCCGGAGGCGGTCACAGATACGCAGTATTTT. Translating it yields CASSPEAVTDTQYF.

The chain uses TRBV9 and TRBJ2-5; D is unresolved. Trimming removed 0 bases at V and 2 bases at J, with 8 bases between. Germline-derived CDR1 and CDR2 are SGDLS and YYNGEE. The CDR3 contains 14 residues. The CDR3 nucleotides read TGTGCCAGCAGCGTAGGGCAGTTACAAGAGACCCAGTACTTC. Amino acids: CASSVGQLQETQYF.

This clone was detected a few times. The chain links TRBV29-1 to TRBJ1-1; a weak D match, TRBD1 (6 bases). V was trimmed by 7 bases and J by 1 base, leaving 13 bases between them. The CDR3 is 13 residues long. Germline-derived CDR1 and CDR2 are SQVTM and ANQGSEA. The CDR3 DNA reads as TGCAGCGCCCTGGGGGGCCCGAACACTGAAGCTTTCTTT. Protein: CSALGGPNTEAFF.

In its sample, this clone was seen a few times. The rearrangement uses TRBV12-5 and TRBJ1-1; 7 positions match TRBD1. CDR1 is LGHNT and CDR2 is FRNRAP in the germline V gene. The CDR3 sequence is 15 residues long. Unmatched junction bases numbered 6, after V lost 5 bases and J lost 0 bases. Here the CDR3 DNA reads TGTGCTAGTGGTCGTTCCCAGGGGGTGAACACTGAAGCTTTCTTT. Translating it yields CASGRSQGVNTEAFF.

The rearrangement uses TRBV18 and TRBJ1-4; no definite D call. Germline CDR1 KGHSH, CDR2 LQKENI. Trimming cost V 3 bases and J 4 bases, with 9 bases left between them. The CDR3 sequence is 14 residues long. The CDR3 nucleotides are TGTGCCAGCTCACCGTCCGGACTTAATGAAAAACTGTTTTTT. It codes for CASSPSGLNEKLFF.

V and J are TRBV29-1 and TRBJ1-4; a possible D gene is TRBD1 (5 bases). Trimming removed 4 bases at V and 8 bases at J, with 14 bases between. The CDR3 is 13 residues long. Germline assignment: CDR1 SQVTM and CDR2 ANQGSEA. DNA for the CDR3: TGCAGCGTTGGCCAGGGTTATGCGGAAAAACTGTTTTTT. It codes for CSVGQGYAEKLFF.

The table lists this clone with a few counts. Written as DNA, the CDR3 is TGTGCCTGGAGGCCCCTACGTGACAGGACCATTTATGGCTACACCTTC. This sequence encodes CAWRPLRDRTIYGYTF. This chain connects TRBV30 to TRBJ1-2, with D possibly TRBD1 on 6 matching bases. Germline V gene sequence: CDR1 GTSNPN, CDR2 SVGIG (reference sequence). Trimming took off 3 bases at V and 5 bases at J, with 22 bases between the two ends. This CDR3 contains 16 residues.

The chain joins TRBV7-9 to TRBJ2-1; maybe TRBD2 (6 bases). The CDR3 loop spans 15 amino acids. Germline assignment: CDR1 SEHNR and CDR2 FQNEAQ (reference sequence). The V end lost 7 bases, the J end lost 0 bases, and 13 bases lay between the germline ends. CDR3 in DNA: TGTGCCAGCACCTACGGGGGTAGCTCCTACAATGAGCAGTTCTTC. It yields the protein CASTYGGSSYNEQFF.

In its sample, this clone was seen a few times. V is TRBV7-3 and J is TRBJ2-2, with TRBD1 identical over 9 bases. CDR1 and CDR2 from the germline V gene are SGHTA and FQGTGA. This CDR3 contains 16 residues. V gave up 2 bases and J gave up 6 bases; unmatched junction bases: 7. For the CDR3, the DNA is TGTGCCAGCAGCTTAGCCCCGGGACAGGGCGCCGGGGAGCTGTTTTTT. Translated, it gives CASSLAPGQGAGELFF.

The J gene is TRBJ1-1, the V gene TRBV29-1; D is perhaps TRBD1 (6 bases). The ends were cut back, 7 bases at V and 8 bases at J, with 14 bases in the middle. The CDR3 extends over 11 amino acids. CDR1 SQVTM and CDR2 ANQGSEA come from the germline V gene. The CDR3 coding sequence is TGCAGCGCCATGAGAGACAGGGAAGCTTTCTTT. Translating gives CSAMRDREAFF.

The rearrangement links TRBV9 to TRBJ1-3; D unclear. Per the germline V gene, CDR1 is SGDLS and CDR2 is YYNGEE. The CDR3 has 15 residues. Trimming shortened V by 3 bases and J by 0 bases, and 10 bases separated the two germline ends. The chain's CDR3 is CASSAFQFSGNTIYF. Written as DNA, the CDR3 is TGTGCCAGCAGCGCCTTTCAGTTCTCTGGAAACACCATATATTTT.

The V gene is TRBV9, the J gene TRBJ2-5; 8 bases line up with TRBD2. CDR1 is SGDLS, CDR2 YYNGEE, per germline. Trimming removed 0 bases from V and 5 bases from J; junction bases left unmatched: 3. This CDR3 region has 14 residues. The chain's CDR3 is CASSVGRGAETQYF. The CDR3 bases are TGTGCCAGCAGCGTAGGGCGGGGGGCTGAGACCCAGTACTTC.

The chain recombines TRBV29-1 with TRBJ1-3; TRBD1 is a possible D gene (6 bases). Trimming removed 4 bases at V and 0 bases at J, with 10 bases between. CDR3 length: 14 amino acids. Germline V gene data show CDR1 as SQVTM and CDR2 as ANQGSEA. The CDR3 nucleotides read TGCAGCGTTGTCGGGGGCCGCTCTGGAAACACCATATATTTT. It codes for CSVVGGRSGNTIYF.

The CDR3 nucleotides are TGTGCCAGCAGCCTATGGGCGGGGCAGGGAAAGGGGGCCACAGATACGCAGTATTTT. Amino acid sequence: CASSLWAGQGKGATDTQYF. The rearrangement uses TRBV11-2 and TRBJ2-3; a possible D gene is TRBD1 (7 bases). With 5 bases removed from V and 2 bases from J, the gap between germline ends came to 26 bases. The CDR3 is 19 amino acids. The germline CDR1 and CDR2 sequences are SGHAT and FQNNGV.

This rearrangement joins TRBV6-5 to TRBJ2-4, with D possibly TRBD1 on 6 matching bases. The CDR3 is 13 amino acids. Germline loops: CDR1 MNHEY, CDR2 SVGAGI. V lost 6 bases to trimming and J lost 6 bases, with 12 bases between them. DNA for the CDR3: TGTGCCAGCAGCTCCGGGACACCAAACATTCAGTACTTC. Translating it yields CASSSGTPNIQYF.

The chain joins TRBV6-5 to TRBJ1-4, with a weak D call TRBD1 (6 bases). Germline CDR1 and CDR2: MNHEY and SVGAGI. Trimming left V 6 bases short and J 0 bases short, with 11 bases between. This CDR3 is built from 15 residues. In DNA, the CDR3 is TGTGCCAGCAGGAAACAGGGTGCAACTAATGAAAAACTGTTTTTT. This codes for CASRKQGATNEKLFF.

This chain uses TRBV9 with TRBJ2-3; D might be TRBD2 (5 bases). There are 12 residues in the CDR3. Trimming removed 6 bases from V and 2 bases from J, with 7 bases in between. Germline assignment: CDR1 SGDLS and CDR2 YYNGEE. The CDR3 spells CASNRDTDTQYF. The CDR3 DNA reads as TGTGCCAGCAATCGGGACACAGATACGCAGTATTTT.

The CDR3 DNA reads TGTGCCAGCAGTTATGGACAGGGCAATCAGCCCCAGCATTTT. Its protein is CASSYGQGNQPQHF. The V call is TRBV5-6, the J call TRBJ1-5, with 7 bases aligning to TRBD1. This CDR3 region has 14 residues. V shed 5 bases, J shed 2 bases, and the junction held 4 bases outside the gene matches. Germline V gives CDR1 SGHDT, CDR2 YYEEEE.

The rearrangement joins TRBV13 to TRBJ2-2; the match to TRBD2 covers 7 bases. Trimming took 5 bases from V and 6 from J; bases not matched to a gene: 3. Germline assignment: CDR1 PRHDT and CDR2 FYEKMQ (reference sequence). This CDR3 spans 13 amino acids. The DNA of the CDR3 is TGTGCCAGCAGCCTCACTAGCGCCGGGGAGCTGTTTTTT. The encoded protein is CASSLTSAGELFF.

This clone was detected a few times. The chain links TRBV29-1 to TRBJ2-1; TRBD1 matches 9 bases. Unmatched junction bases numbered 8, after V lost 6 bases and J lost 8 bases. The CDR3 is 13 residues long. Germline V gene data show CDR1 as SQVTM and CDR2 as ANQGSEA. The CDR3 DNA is TGCAGCGTCCGGACAGGGGTGGTCGATGAGCAGTTCTTC. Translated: CSVRTGVVDEQFF.

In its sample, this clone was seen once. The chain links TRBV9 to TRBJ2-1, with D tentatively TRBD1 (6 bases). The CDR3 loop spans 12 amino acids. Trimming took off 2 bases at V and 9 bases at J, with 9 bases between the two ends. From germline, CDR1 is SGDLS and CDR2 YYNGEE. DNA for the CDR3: TGTGCCAGCAGCGTCAGGGGAACTGAGCAGTTCTTC. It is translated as CASSVRGTEQFF.

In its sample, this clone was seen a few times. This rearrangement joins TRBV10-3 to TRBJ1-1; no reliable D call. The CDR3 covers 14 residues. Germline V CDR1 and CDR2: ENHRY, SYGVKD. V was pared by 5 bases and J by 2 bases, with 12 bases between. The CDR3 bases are TGTGCCATCAGTCATCCGGACTCAAACACTGAAGCTTTCTTT. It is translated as CAISHPDSNTEAFF.

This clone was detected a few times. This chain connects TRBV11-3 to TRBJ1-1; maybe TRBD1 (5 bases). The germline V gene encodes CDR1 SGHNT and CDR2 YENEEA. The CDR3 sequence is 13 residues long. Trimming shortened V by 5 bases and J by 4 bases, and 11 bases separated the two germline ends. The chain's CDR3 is CASSPWDGTEAFF. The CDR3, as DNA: TGTGCCAGCAGCCCATGGGACGGCACTGAAGCTTTCTTT.

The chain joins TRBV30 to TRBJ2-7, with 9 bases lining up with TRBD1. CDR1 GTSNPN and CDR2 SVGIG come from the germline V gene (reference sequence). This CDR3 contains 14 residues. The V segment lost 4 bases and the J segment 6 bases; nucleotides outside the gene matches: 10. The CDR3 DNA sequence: TGTGCCTGGAACCCCCAGGCGACAGGGGGCGAGCAGTACTTC. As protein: CAWNPQATGGEQYF. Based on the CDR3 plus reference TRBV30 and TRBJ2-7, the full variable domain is SQTIHQWPATLVQPVGSPLSLECTVEGTSNPNLYWYRQAAGRGLQLLFYSVGIGQISSEVPQNLSASRPQDRQFILSSKKLLLSDSGFYLCAWNPQATGGEQYFGPGTRLTVT.

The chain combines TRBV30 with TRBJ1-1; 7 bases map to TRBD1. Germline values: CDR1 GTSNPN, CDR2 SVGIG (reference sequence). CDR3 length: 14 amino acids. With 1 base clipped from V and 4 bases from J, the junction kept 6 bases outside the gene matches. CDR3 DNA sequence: TGTGCCTGGAGTGCACCCAGGGGGGGCACTGAAGCTTTCTTT. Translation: CAWSAPRGGTEAFF. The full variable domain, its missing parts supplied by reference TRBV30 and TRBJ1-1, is SQTIHQWPATLVQPVGSPLSLECTVEGTSNPNLYWYRQAAGRGLQLLFYSVGIGQISSEVPQNLSASRPQDRQFILSSKKLLLSDSGFYLCAWSAPRGGTEAFFGQGTRLTVV.

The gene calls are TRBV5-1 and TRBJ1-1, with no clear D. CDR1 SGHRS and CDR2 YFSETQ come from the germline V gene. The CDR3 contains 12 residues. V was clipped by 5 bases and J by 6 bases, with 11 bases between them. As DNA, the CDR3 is TGCGCCAGCAGTAGGAGTGGAGCTGAAGCTTTCTTT. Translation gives CASSRSGAEAFF.

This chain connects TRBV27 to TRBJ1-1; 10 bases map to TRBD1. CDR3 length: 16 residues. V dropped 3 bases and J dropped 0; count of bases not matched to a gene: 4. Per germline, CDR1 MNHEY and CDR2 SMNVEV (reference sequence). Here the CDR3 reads CASSFQTGGMNTEAFF. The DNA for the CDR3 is TGTGCCAGCAGTTTTCAGACAGGGGGCATGAACACTGAAGCTTTCTTT.

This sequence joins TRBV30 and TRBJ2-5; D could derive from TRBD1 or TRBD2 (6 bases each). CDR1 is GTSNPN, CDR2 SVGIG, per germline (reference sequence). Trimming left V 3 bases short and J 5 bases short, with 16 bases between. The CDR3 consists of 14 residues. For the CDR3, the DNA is TGTGCCTGGAGACTCCGGGGGCTCACGGAGACCCAGTACTTC. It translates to CAWRLRGLTETQYF. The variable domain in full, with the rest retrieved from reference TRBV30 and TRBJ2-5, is SQTIHQWPATLVQPVGSPLSLECTVEGTSNPNLYWYRQAAGRGLQLLFYSVGIGQISSEVPQNLSASRPQDRQFILSSKKLLLSDSGFYLCAWRLRGLTETQYFGPGTRLLVL.

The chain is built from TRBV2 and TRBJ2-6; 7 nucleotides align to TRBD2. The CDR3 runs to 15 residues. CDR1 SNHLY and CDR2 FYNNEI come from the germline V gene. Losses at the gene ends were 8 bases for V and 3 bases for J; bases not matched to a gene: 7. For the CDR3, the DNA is TGTGCCAGCGTCAGTTGGGAGGGTGGGGCCAACGTCCTGACTTTC. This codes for CASVSWEGGANVLTF.

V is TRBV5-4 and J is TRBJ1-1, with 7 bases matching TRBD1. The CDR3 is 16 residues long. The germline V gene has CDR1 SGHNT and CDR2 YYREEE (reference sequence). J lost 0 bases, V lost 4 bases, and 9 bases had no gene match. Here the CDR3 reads CASSPQSGTVNTEAFF. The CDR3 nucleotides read TGTGCCAGCAGCCCACAGTCCGGGACAGTGAACACTGAAGCTTTCTTT.

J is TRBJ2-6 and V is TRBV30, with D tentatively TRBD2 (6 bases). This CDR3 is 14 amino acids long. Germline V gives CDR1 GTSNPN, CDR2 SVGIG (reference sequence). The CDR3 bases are TGTGCGGCGAGGGCCGGGAGTGGGGCCAACGTCCTGACTTTC. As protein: CAARAGSGANVLTF.